This TCR beta chain was profiled in a study of T cells in narcolepsy. Study-level information: Enrolled donors included narcolepsy type 1 or type 2 patients and healthy controls.

Sequenced by immunoSEQ multiplex PCR; TCRdb stores in-frame clones only, minus some. The sample includes just over 20,000 clones, about 91% of them seen just once. Germline CDR1 reads MNHEY; CDR2 reads SVGAGI. The J segment lost 5 bases and the V segment lost 6 bases, leaving 11 bases of the junction unmatched. This CDR3 has 15 amino acids. To note about this clone: Its antigen is not known.

Study outcomes and limitations: Healthy controls reportedly lacked the autoreactive clonotypes serially found in patients' blood.

The chain uses TRBV6-5 and TRBJ2-7, with 9 bases identical to TRBD1. The sequence derives from a human donor with narcolepsy. Sequenced material: CD45RA- memory CD4+ T cells from PBMCs. The CDR3 DNA reads as TGTGCCAGCAGACCCGGGACAGGGCGACTTCACGAGCAGTACTTC. Translated, it gives CASRPGTGRLHEQYF.